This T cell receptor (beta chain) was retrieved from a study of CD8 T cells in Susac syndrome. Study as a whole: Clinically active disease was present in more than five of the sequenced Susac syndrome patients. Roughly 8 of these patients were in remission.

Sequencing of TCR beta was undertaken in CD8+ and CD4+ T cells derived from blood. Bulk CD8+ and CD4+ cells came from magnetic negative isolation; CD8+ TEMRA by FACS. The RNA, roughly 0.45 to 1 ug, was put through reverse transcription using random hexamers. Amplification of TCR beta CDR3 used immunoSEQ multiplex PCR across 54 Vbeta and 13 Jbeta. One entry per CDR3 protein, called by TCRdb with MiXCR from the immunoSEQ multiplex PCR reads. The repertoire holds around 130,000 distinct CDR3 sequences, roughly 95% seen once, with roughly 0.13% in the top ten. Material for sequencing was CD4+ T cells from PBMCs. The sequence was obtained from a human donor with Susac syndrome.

CDR3 nucleotides: TGTGCCACCAGGCGTTTTCAGGACGCAAACAATGAGCAGTTCTTC. Translated: CATRRFQDANNEQFF. The V gene is TRBV15, the J gene TRBJ2-1; D is undetermined. This CDR3 is 15 amino acids long. The germline V gene encodes CDR1 LNHNV and CDR2 YYDKDF (reference sequence). Trimming removed 6 bases at V and 5 bases at J, with 17 bases between.